This T cell receptor (beta chain) stems from a study of blood T cell repertoires in COVID-19. On the study more broadly: Some COVID-19 samples were acute and others convalescent; all came from the United States, Italy and Spain. PBMCs, B-cell-depleted T cells, or T cells provided the cDNA or gDNA that made up the material.

In the original workflow: Amplification with reference gene primers provided the estimates of nucleated cell counts. Some clones are missing from TCRdb's copy, which holds only in-frame ones; the method was immunoSEQ multiplex PCR. V, J and clone size reflect that table, while D and trimming were determined from the DNA. Among roughly 120,000 clones listed, 90% were seen once. In germline, CDR1 is MDHEN, CDR2 SYDVKM. J was trimmed by 0 bases and V by 6 bases; bases with no gene match: 1. The CDR3 runs 13 residues. This sequence originates from a human donor with active COVID-19. The donor label of this sample is uncertain. This chain links TRBV28 with TRBJ1-1, with TRBD1 matching over 7 bases. The sequencing input was peripheral blood. The CDR3 sequence: CASRGQLNTEAFF. DNA for the CDR3: TGTGCCAGCAGGGGACAGTTGAACACTGAAGCTTTCTTT.